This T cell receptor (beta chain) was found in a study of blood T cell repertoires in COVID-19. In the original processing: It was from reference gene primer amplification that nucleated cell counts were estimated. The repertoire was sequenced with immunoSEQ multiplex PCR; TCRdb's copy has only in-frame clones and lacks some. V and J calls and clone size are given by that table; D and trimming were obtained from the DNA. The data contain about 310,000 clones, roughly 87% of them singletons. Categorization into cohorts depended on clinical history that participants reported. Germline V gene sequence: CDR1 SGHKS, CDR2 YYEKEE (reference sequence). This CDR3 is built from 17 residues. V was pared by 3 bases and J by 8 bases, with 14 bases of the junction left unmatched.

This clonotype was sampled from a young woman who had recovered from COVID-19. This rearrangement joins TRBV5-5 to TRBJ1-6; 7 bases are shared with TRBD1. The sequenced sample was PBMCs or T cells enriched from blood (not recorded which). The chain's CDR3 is CASSWGWTGQADSPLHF. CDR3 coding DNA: TGTGCCAGCAGCTGGGGGTGGACAGGCCAAGCGGATTCACCCCTCCACTTT.